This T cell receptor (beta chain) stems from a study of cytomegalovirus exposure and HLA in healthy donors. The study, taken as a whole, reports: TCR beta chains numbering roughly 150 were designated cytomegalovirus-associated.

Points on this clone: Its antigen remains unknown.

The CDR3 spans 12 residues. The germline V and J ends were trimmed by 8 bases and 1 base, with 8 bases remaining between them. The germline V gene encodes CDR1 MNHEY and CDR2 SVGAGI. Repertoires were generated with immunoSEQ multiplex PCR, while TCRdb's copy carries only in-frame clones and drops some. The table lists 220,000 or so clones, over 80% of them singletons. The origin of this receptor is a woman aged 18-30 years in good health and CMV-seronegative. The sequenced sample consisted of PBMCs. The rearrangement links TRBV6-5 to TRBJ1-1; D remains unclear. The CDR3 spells CASQNPNTEAFF. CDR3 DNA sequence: TGTGCCAGCCAAAATCCGAACACTGAAGCTTTCTTT.